The 4 T cell receptor beta chains listed next were all sequenced from one sample in a study of T cell responses to AZD1222 COVID-19 vaccine. The data were produced by immunoSEQ multiplex PCR, yet TCRdb's version contains in-frame clones alone and is incomplete. This repertoire shows roughly 86,000 clones, 85% found once; its top ten account for around 5%. Sample: peripheral blood, taken 28 days after the second AZD1222 dose. The receptors here all came from an adult who received the AZD1222 COVID-19 vaccine.

The chain has TRBV7-9 and TRBJ2-7, with D unclear. The V end was cut by 5 bases, the J end by 7 bases, with 12 bases between. This CDR3 has 12 residues. From germline, CDR1 is SEHNR and CDR2 FQNEAQ (reference sequence). The CDR3 loop is CASSDDSREQYF. CDR3 in DNA: TGTGCCAGCAGCGACGACTCCAGAGAGCAGTACTTC.

In nucleotides, the CDR3 is TGTGCCATCAGTGAACCCGGACAGGGCTACGAGCAGTACTTC. Translating gives CAISEPGQGYEQYF. The chain uses TRBV10-3 and TRBJ2-7, with 8 bases matching TRBD1. CDR3 length: 14 amino acids. Germline trimming cut 3 bases from V and 3 bases from J; bases unmatched to any gene: 4. Germline CDR1 ENHRY, CDR2 SYGVKD.

The V call is TRBV9, the J call TRBJ2-3, with no clear D. The CDR3 consists of 15 residues. Germline CDR1 is SGDLS and CDR2 is YYNGEE. V was shortened by 0 bases and J by 0 bases, with 8 bases between the two germline ends. CDR3 amino acids: CASSVGGSSTDTQYF. The CDR3 nucleotides are TGTGCCAGCAGCGTAGGGGGTTCTAGCACAGATACGCAGTATTTT. Together with reference TRBV9 and TRBJ2-3, the CDR3 gives the full variable domain: DSGVTQTPKHLITATGQRVTLRCSPRSGDLSVYWYQQSLDQGLQFLIQYYNGEERAKGNILERFSAQQFPDLHSELNLSSLELGDSALYFCASSVGGSSTDTQYFGPGTRLTVL.

The V call is TRBV27, the J call TRBJ1-1, with D hard to call. CDR1 MNHEY and CDR2 SMNVEV come from the germline V gene (reference sequence). V was cut by 5 bases and J by 1 base, with 11 bases left in between. This CDR3 has 14 amino acids. Written as DNA, the CDR3 is TGTGCCAGCAGTGTAGATATGTCGAACACTGAAGCTTTCTTT. It is translated as CASSVDMSNTEAFF.